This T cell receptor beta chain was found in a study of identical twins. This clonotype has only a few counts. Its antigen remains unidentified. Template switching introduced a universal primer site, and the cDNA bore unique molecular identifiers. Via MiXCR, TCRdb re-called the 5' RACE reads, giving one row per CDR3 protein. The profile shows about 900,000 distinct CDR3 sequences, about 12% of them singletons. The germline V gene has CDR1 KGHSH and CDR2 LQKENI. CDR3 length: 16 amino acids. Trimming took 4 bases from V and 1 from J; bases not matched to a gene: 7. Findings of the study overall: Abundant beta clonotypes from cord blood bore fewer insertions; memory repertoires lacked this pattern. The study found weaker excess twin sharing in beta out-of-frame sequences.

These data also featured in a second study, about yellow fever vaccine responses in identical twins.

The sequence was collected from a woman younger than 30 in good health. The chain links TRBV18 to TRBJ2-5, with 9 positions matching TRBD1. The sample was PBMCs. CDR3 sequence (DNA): TGTGCCAGCTCACTCCCGGGACAGGGTATCCAAGAGACCCAGTACTTC. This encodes CASSLPGQGIQETQYF.